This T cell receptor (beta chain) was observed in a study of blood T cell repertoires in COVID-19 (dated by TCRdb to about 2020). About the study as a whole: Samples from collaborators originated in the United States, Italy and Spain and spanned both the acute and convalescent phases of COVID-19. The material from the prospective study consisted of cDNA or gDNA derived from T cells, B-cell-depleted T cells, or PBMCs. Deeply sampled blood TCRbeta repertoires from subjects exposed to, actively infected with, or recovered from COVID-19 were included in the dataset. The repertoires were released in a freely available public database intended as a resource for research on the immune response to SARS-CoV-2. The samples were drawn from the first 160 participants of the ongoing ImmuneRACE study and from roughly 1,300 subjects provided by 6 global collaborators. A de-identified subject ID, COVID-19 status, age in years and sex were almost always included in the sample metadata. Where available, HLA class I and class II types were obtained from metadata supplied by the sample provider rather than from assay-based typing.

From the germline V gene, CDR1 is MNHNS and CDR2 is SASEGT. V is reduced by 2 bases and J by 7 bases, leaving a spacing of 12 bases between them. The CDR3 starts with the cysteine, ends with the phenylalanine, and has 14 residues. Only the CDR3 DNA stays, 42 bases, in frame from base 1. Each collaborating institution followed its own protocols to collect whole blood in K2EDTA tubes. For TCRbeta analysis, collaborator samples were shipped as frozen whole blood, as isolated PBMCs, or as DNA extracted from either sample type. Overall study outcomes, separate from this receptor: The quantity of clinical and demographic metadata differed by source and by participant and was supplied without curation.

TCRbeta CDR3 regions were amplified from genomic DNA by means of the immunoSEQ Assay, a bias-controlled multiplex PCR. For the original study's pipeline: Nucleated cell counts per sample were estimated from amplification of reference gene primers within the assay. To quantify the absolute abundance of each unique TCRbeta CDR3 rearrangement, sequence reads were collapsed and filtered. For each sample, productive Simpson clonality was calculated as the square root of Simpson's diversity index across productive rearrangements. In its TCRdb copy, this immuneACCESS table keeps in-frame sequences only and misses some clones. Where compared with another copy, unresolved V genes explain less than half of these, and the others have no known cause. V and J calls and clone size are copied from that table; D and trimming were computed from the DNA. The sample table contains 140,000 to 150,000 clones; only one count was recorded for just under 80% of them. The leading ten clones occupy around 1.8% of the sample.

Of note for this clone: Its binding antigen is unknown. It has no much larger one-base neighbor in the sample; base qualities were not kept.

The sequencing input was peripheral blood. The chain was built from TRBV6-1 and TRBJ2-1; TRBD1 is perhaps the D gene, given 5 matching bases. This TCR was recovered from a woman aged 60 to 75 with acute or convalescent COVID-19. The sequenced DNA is TGTGCCAGCAGTGAATCACAGGCCGGGAATGAGCAGTTCTTC. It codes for CASSESQAGNEQFF.